This note documents a single T cell receptor beta chain sequence. Assay used: immunoSEQ multiplex PCR; TCRdb lists only in-frame clones, some missing. The data hold 100,000 to 150,000 clones, with roughly 88% observed a single time. This sample was taken from a study of blood T cell repertoires in COVID-19. The CDR3 extends over 16 amino acids. CDR1 WSHSY and CDR2 SAAADI come from the germline V gene. The V gene end was trimmed by 0 bases and the J gene end by 8 bases; junction bases not matched to a gene: 4. Material for sequencing was peripheral blood. This rearrangement joins TRBV10-2 to TRBJ2-1; 13 bases line up with TRBD2. The clonotype comes from a woman older than 75 with acute or convalescent COVID-19. The CDR3 nucleotides are TGCGCCAGCAGTGAGTCACTAGCGGGAGGGCAGGATGAGCAGTTCTTC. Its protein is CASSESLAGGQDEQFF.